This T cell receptor beta chain comes out of a study of human T cells and chemical hapten exposure. TCRdb fed the RACE reads into MiXCR, producing one record per CDR3 protein. The sample consists of tens of thousands of distinct CDR3 sequences, 10% to 15% of them appearing once. Time point described: patch test 3, about 24 weeks after DPC sensitization. The sample's treatment: therapeutic diphenylcyclopropenone sensitization with weekly scalp DPC. This CDR3 is 13 amino acids long. Germline-derived CDR1 and CDR2 are DFQATT and SNEGSKA (reference sequence). Trimming took off 5 bases at V and 10 bases at J, with 18 bases between the two ends.

The starting material was whole blood, obtained in connection with sensitization to the hapten diphenylcyclopropenone (DPC). The gene calls are TRBV20-1 and TRBJ2-4; D is possibly TRBD2 (6 bases). The sequence was collected from a woman aged 45-59 years with alopecia areata. Some clones in this sample may be carry-over from other donors' samples. The CDR3 loop reads CSARTGLSRIQYF. Here the CDR3 DNA reads TGCAGTGCTCGAACGGGACTCAGCCGAATTCAGTACTTC.